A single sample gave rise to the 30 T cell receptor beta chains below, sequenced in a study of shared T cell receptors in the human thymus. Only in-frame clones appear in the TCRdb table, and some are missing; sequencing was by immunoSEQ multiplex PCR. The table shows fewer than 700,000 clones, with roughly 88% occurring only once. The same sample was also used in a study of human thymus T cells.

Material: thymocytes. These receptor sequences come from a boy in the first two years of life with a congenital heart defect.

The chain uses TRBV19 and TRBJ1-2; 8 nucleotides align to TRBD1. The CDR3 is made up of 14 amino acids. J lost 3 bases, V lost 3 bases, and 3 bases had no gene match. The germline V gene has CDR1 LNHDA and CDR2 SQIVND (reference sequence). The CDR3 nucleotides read TGTGCCAGTAGTATCACAGGGGGGCACTATGGCTACACCTTC. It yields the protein CASSITGGHYGYTF.

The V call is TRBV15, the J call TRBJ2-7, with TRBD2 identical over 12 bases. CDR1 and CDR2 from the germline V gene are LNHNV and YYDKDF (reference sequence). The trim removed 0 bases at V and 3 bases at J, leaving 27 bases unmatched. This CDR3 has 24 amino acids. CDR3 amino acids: CATSRDFVVDGGLAGLRGSYEQYF. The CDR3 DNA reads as TGTGCCACCAGCAGAGATTTTGTTGTTGACGGCGGACTAGCGGGACTGAGGGGGAGCTACGAGCAGTACTTC. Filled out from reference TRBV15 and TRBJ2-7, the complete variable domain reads DAMVIQNPRYQVTQFGKPVTLSCSQTLNHNVMYWYQQKSSQAPKLLFHYYDKDFNNEADTPDNFQSRRPNTSFCFLDIRSPGLGDTAMYLCATSRDFVVDGGLAGLRGSYEQYFGPGTRLTVT.

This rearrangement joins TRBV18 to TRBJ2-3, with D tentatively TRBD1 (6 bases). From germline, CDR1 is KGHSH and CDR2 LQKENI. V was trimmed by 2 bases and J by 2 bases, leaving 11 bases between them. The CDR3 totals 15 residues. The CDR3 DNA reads TGTGCCAGCTCACCAGGGCAGGGGAACACAGATACGCAGTATTTT. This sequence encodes CASSPGQGNTDTQYF.

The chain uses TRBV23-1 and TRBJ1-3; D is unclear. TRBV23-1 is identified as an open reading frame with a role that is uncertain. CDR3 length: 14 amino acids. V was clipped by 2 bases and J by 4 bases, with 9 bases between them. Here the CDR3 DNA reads TGCGCCAGCAGTCAAACGGGAGGGGGAAACACCATATATTTT. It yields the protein CASSQTGGGNTIYF.

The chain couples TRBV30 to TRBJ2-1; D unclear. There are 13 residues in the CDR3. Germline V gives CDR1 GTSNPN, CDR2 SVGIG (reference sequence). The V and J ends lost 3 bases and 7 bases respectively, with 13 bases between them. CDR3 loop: CAWRVEVSNEQFF. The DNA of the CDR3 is TGTGCCTGGAGGGTCGAGGTCAGTAATGAGCAGTTCTTC.

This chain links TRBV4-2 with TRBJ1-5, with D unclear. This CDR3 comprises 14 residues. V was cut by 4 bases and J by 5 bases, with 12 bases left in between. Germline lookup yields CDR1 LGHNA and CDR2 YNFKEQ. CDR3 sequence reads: CASSLGRSDQPQHF. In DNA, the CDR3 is TGTGCCAGCAGCCTGGGCCGTTCCGATCAGCCCCAGCATTTT.

Written as DNA, the CDR3 is TGTGCCAGCTCACCCAAACTAGCGGCCATAAAAGAGACCCAGTACTTC. The encoded protein is CASSPKLAAIKETQYF. The rearrangement links TRBV18 to TRBJ2-5, with 8 positions matching TRBD2. Germline V gene sequence: CDR1 KGHSH, CDR2 LQKENI. Losses at the gene ends were 3 bases for V and 3 bases for J; bases not matched to a gene: 9. The CDR3 is 16 amino acids.

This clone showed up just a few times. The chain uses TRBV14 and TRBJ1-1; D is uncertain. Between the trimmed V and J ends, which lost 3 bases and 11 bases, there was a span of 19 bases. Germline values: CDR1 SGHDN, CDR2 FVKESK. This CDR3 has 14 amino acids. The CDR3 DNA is TGTGCCAGCAGCCATCCCCGTGACTTGTCTAACGCTTTCTTT. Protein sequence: CASSHPRDLSNAFF.

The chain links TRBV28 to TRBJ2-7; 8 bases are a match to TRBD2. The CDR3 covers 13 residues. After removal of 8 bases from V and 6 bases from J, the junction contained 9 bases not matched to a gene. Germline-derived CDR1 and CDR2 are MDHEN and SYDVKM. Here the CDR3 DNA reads TGTGCCAGCGGGCTGCGGGGGGCAAGCGAGCAGTACTTC. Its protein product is CASGLRGASEQYF.

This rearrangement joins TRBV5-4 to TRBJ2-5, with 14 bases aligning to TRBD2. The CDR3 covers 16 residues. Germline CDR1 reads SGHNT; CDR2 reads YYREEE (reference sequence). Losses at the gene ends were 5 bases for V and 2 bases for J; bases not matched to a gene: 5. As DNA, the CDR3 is TGTGCCAGCAGTACAGGACTAGCGGGAGGTCAAGAGACCCAGTACTTC. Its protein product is CASSTGLAGGQETQYF.

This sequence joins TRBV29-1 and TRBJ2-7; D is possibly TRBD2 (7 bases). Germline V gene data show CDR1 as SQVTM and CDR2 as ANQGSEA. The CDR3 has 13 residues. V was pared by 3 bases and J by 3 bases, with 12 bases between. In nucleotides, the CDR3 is TGCAGCGTTGAGGGGGGGGGCTTCTACGAGCAGTACTTC. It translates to CSVEGGGFYEQYF.

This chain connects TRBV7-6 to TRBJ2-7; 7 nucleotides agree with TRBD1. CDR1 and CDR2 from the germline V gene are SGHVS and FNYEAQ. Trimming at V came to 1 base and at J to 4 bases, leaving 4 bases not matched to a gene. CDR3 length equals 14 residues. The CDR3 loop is CASSLGDSRYEQYF. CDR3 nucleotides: TGTGCCAGCAGCTTAGGGGACAGTCGTTACGAGCAGTACTTC.

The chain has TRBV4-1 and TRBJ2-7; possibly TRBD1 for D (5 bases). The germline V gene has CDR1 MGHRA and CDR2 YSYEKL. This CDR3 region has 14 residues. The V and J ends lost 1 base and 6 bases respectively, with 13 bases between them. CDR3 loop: CASSQVSRVGEQYF. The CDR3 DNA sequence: TGCGCCAGCAGCCAAGTGTCCAGGGTTGGCGAGCAGTACTTC.

The CDR3 sequence is CASKDRDSYEQYF. DNA of the CDR3: TGTGCCAGCAAAGACAGGGACTCCTACGAGCAGTACTTC. The chain is built from TRBV6-5 and TRBJ2-7; the match to TRBD1 covers 7 bases. With V trimmed by 7 bases and J by 0 bases, 3 bases remained unmatched. Per the germline V gene, CDR1 is MNHEY and CDR2 is SVGAGI. This CDR3 comprises 13 residues.

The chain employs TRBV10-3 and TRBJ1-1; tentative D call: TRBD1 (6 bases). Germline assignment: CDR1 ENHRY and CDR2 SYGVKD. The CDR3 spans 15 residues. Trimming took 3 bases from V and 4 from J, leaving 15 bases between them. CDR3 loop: CAISEQGEWGTEAFF. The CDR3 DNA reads TGTGCCATCAGTGAACAGGGTGAATGGGGCACTGAAGCTTTCTTT.

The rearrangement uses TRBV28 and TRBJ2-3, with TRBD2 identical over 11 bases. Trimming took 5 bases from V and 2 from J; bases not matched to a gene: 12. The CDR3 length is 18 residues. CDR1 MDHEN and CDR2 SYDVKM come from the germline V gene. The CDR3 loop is CASSRRSGRGGPTDTQYF. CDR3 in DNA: TGTGCCAGCAGTAGACGTAGCGGGAGGGGGGGGCCCACAGATACGCAGTATTTT.

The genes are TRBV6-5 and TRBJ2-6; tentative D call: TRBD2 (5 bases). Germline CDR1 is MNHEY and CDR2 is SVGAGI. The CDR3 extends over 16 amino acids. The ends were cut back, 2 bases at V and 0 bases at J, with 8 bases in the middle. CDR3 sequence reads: CASSYEGPSGANVLTF. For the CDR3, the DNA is TGTGCCAGCAGTTACGAGGGCCCCTCTGGGGCCAACGTCCTGACTTTC.

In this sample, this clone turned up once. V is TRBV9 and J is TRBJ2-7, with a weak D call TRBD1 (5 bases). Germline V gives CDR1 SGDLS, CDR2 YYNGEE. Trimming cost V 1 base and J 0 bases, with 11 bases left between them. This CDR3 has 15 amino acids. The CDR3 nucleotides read TGTGCCAGCAGCGTAAAGGGGTCGAGCTCCTACGAGCAGTACTTC. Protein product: CASSVKGSSSYEQYF.

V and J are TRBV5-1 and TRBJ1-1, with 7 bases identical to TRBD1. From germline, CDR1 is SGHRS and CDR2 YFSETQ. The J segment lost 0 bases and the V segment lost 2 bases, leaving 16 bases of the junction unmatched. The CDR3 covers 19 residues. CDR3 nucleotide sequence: TGCGCCAGCAGCTTTGGCCCCACGTACAGGGGAGCAATGAACACTGAAGCTTTCTTT. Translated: CASSFGPTYRGAMNTEAFF.

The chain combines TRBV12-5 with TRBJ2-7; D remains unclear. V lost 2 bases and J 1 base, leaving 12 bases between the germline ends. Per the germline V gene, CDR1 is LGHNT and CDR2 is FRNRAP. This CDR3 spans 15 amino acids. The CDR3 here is CASGLFPDGSYEQYF. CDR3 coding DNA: TGTGCTAGTGGTTTGTTTCCCGACGGGTCCTACGAGCAGTACTTC.

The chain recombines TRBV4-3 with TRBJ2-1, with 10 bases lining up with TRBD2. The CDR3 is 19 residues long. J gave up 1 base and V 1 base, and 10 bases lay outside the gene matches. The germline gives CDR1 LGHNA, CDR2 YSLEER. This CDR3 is CASSQVRLAGVRSYNEQFF. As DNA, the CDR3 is TGCGCCAGCAGCCAAGTACGGCTAGCGGGAGTAAGGTCCTACAATGAGCAGTTCTTC.

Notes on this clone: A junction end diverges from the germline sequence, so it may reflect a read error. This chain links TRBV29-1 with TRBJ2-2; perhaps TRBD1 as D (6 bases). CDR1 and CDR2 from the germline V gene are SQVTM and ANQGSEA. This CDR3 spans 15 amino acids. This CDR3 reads CSVEDRQGNAGELFF. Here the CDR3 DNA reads TGCAGCGTTGAAGATCGGCAGGGGAACGCCGGGGAGCTGTTTTTT.

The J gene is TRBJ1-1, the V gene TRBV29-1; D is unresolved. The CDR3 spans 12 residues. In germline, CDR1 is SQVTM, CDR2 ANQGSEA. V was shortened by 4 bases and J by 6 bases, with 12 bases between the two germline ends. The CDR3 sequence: CSVGVRRSEAFF. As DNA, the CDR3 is TGCAGCGTTGGGGTTCGGAGGTCTGAAGCTTTCTTT.

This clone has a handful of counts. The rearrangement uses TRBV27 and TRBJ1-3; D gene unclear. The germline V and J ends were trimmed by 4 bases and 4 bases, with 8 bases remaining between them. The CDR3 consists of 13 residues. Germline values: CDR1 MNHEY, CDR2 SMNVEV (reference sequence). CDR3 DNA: TGTGCCAGCAGTTACCGTAGAGGAAACACCATATATTTT. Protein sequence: CASSYRRGNTIYF.

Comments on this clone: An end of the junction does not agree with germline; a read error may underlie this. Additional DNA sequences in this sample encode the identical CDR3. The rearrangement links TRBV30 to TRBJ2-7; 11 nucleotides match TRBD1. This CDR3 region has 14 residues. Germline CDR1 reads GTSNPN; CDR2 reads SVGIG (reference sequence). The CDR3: CAWRGQGENYEQYF. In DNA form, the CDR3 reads TGTGCCTGGAGGGGACAGGGGGAAAACTACGAACAGTACTTC.

The CDR3 DNA is TGTGCCAGCAGCCAGGGAGGCGGGAGCGTCTCCTACGAGCAGTACTTC. It specifies CASSQGGGSVSYEQYF. The chain recombines TRBV7-9 with TRBJ2-7; 7 bases align to TRBD2. The CDR3 is 16 amino acids. V trimming: 5 bases; J trimming: 0 bases; junction bases outside the gene matches: 10. CDR1 SEHNR and CDR2 FQNEAQ come from the germline V gene (reference sequence).

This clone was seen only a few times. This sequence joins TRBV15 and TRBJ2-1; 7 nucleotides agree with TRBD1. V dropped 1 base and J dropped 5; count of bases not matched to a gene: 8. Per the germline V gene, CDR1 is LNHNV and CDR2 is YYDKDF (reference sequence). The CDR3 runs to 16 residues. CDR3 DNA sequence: TGTGCCACCAGCAGAGCCCGAGACAGGGACCACAATGAGCAGTTCTTC. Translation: CATSRARDRDHNEQFF.

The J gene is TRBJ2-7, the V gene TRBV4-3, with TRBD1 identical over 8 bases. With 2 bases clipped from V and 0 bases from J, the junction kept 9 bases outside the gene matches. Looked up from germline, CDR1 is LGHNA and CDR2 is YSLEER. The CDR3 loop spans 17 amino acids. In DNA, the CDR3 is TGCGCCAGCAGCCAAAGGCGGCGGGACAGGAGCTCCTACGAGCAGTACTTC. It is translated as CASSQRRRDRSSYEQYF.

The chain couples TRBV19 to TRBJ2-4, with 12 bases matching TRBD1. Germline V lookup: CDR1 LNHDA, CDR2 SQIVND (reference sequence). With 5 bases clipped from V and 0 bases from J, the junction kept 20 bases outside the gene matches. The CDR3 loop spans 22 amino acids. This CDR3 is CASSYFGPARDRGLLAKNIQYF. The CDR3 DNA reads TGTGCCAGTAGTTATTTCGGGCCGGCCCGGGACAGGGGGCTTCTAGCCAAAAACATTCAGTACTTC. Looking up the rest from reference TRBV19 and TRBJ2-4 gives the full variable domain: DGGITQSPKYLFRKEGQNVTLSCEQNLNHDAMYWYRQDPGQGLRLIYYSQIVNDFQKGDIAEGYSVSREKKESFPLTVTSAQKNPTAFYLCASSYFGPARDRGLLAKNIQYFGAGTRLSVL.

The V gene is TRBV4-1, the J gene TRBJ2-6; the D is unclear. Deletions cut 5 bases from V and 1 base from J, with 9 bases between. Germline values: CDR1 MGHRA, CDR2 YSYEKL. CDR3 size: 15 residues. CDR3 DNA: TGCGCCAGCAGCTCACACCCTTCTGGGGCCAACGTCCTGACTTTC. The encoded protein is CASSSHPSGANVLTF.